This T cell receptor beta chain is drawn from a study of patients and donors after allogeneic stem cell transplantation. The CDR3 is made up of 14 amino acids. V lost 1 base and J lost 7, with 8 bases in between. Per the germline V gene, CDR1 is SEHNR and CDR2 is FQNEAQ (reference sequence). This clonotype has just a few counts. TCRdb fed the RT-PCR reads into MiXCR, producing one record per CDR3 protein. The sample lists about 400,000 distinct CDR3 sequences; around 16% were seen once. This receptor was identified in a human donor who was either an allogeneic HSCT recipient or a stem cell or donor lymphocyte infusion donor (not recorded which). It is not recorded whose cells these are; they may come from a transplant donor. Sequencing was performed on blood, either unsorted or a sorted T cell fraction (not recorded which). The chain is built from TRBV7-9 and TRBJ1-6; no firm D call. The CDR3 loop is CASSLGAENSPLHF. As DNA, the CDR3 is TGTGCCAGCAGCTTAGGGGCGGAAAATTCACCCCTCCACTTT.